Below are 7 T cell receptor beta chains sequenced from a single sample in a study of T-cell memory formation after mild COVID-19. Via MiXCR, TCRdb re-called the 5' RACE reads, giving one row per CDR3 protein. The sample carries 200,000 to 300,000 distinct CDR3 sequences, over 15% recorded once. Sequenced: PBMCs or a T cell subset sorted from them (not recorded which). These receptors were collected from a man younger than 30 who had mild COVID-19 (a few samples of this study predate the infection). Cell type and time point are not known.

The rearrangement uses TRBV4-3 and TRBJ2-3; D is ambiguous. Trimming pared 0 bases from V and 4 bases from J, leaving 11 bases between. This CDR3 comprises 15 residues. In germline, CDR1 is LGHNA, CDR2 YSLEER. CDR3 DNA sequence: TGCGCCAGCAGCCAAGAGGAAAGGACCGCAGATACGCAGTATTTT. Its protein is CASSQEERTADTQYF.

This clonotype came up a few times. The DNA of the CDR3 is TGTGCCAGCGGATTCTCGGGGGCGGATACGCAGTATTTT. This gives the protein CASGFSGADTQYF. The J gene is TRBJ2-3, the V gene TRBV5-6; perhaps D is TRBD1 or TRBD2 (6 bases each). Germline assignment: CDR1 SGHDT and CDR2 YYEEEE. The CDR3 has 13 amino acids. With 7 bases removed from V and 6 bases from J, the gap between germline ends came to 15 bases.

This clonotype was counted only a few times. This sequence joins TRBV25-1 and TRBJ2-3; TRBD2 agrees at 9 bases. Germline CDR1 and CDR2: MGHDK and SYGVNS. With 6 bases clipped from V and 10 bases from J, the junction kept 8 bases outside the gene matches. The CDR3 spans 13 residues. CDR3 loop: CASSPGGGGAQYF. CDR3 nucleotides: TGTGCCAGCAGCCCCGGAGGCGGGGGGGCGCAGTATTTT.

This clonotype was seen many times. One end of the junction fails to match germline, which may point to a read error. This sequence joins TRBV11-3 and TRBJ2-7; 8 positions agree with TRBD1. Germline values: CDR1 SGHNT, CDR2 YENEEA. This CDR3 has 12 amino acids. The CDR3 DNA sequence: TGCGCCAGCAGCCCTGACAGGGGCGAGCAGTACTTC. As protein: CASSPDRGEQYF.

This clonotype has only a few counts. The chain carries TRBV6-6 and TRBJ1-5; maybe TRBD1 (5 bases). Germline CDR1 MNHNY, CDR2 SVGAGI (reference sequence). This CDR3 comprises 15 residues. Trimming removed 6 bases at V and 0 bases at J, with 12 bases between. As DNA, the CDR3 is TGTGCCAGCAGCCTCTTCGACAGTAGCAATCAGCCCCAGCATTTT. Translated: CASSLFDSSNQPQHF.

Only a few counts were recorded for this clonotype. The chain carries TRBV28 and TRBJ2-3; 7 bases fit TRBD2. This CDR3 has 14 amino acids. CDR1 and CDR2 (germline): MDHEN, SYDVKM. The trim removed 6 bases at V and 8 bases at J, leaving 11 bases unmatched. CDR3 in DNA: TGTGCCAGCAGGGGAGCCTCGGGGGGAGTTACGCAGTATTTT. Translation: CASRGASGGVTQYF.

To note about this clonotype: A much larger clone differs from this one at a single base, so this may be a read error. CDR3 in DNA: TGCTCCAGCAGCTTGGCACCCGACAGCCCTGAAGCTTTCTTT. This codes for CSSSLAPDSPEAFF. The V call is TRBV5-1, the J call TRBJ1-1, with TRBD1 as a possible D gene (5 bases). This CDR3 comprises 14 residues. Germline V CDR1 and CDR2: SGHRS, YFSETQ.